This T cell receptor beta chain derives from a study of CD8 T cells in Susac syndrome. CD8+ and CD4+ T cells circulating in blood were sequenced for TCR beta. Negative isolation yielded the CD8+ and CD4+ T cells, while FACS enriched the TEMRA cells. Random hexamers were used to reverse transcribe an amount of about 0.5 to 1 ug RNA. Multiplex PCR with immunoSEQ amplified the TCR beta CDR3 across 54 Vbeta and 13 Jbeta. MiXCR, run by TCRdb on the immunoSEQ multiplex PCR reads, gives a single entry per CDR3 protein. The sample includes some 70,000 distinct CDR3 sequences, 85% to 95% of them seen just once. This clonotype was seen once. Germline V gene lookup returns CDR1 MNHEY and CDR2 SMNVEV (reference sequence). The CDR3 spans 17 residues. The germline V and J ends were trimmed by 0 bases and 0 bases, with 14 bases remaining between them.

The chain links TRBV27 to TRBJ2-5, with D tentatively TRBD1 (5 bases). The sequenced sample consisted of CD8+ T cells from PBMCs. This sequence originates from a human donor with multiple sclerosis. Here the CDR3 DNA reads TGTGCCAGCAGTTTATCGATCGGACATCGGTACCAAGAGACCCAGTACTTC. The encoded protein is CASSLSIGHRYQETQYF.